This TCR beta chain was captured by sequencing in a study of CD8+CD57+ T cells in acquired aplastic anemia. The CDR3 covers 14 residues. CDR1 and CDR2 from the germline V gene are SGDLS and YYNGEE. Trimming cost V 4 bases and J 3 bases; bases outside gene matches: 6. Genomic DNA provided the template from which TCR beta VDJ and CDR3 profiles were obtained. One entry per CDR3 protein results from TCRdb running MiXCR on the reads. This sample has roughly 290,000 distinct CDR3 sequences, with 50% to 65% found just once. Before being chosen for sequencing, patients had shown CD8+CD57+ cell expansion by flow cytometry. The patients, all of them, had severe acquired aplastic anemia. Blood samples were obtained from patients who had received no prior therapy.

The sequenced sample consisted of sorted CD4+, CD8+, or CD8+CD57+ T cells (not recorded which) from PBMCs. The chain employs TRBV9 and TRBJ2-7, with TRBD2 matching 8 bases. The clonotype comes from a human donor with aplastic anemia. CDR3 nucleotides: TGTGCCAGCAGCCCGGCTAGCGGGTACTACGAGCAGTACTTC. Protein sequence: CASSPASGYYEQYF.